This is a list of T cell receptor beta chains from one sample in a study of cytomegalovirus exposure and HLA in healthy donors. Method: immunoSEQ multiplex PCR; TCRdb's copy keeps in-frame clones and lacks some. The top ten clones hold around 1.2% of a sample with 120,000 or so clones, roughly nine tenths of them seen once. Sequencing was performed on PBMCs. The receptors shown here come from a woman between 18 and 29 years old in good health and CMV-seronegative. CDR3s leave out the opening cysteine and the closing phenylalanine or tryptophan. Rows may omit the clone size; those that give it use once, few, many or a size class.

abundance	v_gene	j_gene	CDR3aa
-	TRBV30	TRBJ2-5	AWVSQQETQY
once	TRBV4-1	TRBJ1-5	ASSQEDRGGQPQH
-	TRBV18	TRBJ1-5	ASSGTGNQPQH
-	TRBV28	TRBJ2-5	ASSFLGGMGETQY
-	TRBV27	TRBJ2-7	ASSSLAGGRLYEQY
-	TRBV7-9	TRBJ1-4	ASSLGFEGGVVGEKLF
-	TRBV28	TRBJ1-1	ASSPGTVEAF
few	TRBV5-1	TRBJ1-4	ASSLWQGNEKLF
-	TRBV6-5	TRBJ1-5	ASSADRGGNQPQH
-	TRBV28	TRBJ1-5	ASHQGEQANQPQH
-	TRBV28	TRBJ2-7	ASLPGKEGAPEQY
-	TRBV14	TRBJ1-4	ASSQDRLVTVEKLF
few	TRBV7-6	TRBJ2-2	ASSPDVGLAANTGELF
-	TRBV6-5	TRBJ1-1	ASRRLEGTEAF
-	TRBV10-2	TRBJ1-6	ASMGGGGSPLH
-	TRBV6-4	TRBJ2-3	ASSDSTTDTQY
-	TRBV2	TRBJ2-1	ASPGLAGDREQF
-	TRBV7-9	TRBJ1-3	ASRPGEAGNTIY
-	TRBV12-2	TRBJ2-2	ASRPKEIVELF
few	TRBV6-5	TRBJ2-7	ASSYGAEPYEQY
-	TRBV18	TRBJ2-4	ASSPSGQGGNIQY
-	TRBV28	TRBJ2-6	ASSLGLFSSGANVLT
-	TRBV2	TRBJ1-5	ASSEGTVLRAQH